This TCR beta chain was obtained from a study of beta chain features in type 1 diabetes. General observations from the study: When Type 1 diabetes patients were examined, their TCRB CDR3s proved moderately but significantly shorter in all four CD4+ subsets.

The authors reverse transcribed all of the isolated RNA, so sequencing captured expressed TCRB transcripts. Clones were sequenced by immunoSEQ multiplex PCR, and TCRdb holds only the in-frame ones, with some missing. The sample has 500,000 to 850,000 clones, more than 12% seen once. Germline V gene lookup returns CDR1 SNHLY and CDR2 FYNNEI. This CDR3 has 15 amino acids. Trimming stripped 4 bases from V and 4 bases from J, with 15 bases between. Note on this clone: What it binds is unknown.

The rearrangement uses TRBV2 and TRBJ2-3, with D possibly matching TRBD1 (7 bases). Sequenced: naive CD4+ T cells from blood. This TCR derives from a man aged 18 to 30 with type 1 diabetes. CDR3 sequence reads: CASSAEGAGADTQYF. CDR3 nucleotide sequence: TGTGCCAGCAGTGCGGAGGGGGCCGGGGCAGATACGCAGTATTTT.